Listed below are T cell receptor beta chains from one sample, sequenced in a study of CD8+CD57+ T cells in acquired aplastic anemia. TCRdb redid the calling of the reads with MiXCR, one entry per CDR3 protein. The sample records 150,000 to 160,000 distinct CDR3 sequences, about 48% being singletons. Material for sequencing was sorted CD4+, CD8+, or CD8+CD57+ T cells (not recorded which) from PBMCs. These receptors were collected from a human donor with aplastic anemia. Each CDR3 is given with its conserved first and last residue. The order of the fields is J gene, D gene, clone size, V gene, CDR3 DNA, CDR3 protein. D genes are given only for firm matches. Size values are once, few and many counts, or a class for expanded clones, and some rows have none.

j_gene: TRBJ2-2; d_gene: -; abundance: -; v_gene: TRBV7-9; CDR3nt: TGTGCCAGCAGCTTGGAAGGGTCCGGGGAGCTGTTTTTT; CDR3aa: CASSLEGSGELFF
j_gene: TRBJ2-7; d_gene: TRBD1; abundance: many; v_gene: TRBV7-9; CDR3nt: TGTGCCAGCAGCCCTCCGGGACAGGGGGCCCTCTACGAGCAGTACTTC; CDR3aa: CASSPPGQGALYEQYF
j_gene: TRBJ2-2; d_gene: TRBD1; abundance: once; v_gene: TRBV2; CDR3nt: TGTGCCAGCAAAGGGACAGGGGCCGGGGAGCTGTTTTTT; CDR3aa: CASKGTGAGELFF
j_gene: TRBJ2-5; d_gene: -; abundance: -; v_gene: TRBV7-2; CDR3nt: TGTGCCAGCAGCTTATCAGGGCTAGAGACCCAGTACTTC; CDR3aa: CASSLSGLETQYF
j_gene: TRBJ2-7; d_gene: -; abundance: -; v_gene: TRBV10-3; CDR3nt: TGTGCCATCAGTACCAGGGATAGGTACGAGCAGTACTTC; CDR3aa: CAISTRDRYEQYF
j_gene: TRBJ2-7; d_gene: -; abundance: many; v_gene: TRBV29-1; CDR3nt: TGCAGCGCTTGGACAGACTACGAGCAGTACTTC; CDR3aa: CSAWTDYEQYF
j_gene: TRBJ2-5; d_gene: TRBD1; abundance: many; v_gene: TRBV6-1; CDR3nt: TGTGCCAGCAGAGACGGGACAGGGCTGGGGGAGACCCAGTACTTC; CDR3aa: CASRDGTGLGETQYF
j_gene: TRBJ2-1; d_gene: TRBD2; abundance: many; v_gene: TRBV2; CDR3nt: TGTGCCAGCAGGTGGACTAGCGGGGGGTCCTCCTACAATGAGCAGTTCTTC; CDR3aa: CASRWTSGGSSYNEQFF
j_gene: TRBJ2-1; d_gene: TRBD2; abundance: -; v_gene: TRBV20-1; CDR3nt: TGCAGTGCTAGTGTCAGCGGGGGGTCCTACAATGAGCAGTTCTTC; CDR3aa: CSASVSGGSYNEQFF
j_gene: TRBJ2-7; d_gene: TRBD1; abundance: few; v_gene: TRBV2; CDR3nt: TGTGCCAGCCGCCTCGGGACAGGGTACGACGAGCAGTACTTC; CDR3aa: CASRLGTGYDEQYF
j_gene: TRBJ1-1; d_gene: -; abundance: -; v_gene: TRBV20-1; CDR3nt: TGCAGTGCTCCGGACAGAATGAACACTGAAGCTTTCTTT; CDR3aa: CSAPDRMNTEAFF
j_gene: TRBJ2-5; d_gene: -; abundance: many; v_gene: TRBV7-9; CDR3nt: TGTGCCAGCAGTCCTAAGATCAGGGGCACGGGGTACCAAGAGACCCAGTACTTC; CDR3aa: CASSPKIRGTGYQETQYF
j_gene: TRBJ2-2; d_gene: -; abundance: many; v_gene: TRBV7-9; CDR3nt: TGTGCCAGCAGTTTTGAGAACACCGGGGAGCTGTTTTTT; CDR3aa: CASSFENTGELFF
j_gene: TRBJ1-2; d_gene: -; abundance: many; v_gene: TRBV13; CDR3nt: TGTGCCAGCAGCCCCGGGACGGCCTCCTATGGCTACACCTTC; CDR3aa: CASSPGTASYGYTF
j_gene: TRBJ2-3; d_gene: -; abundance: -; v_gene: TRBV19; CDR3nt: TGTGCCAGTAGTATAGGGATTACGCAGTATTTT; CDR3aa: CASSIGITQYF
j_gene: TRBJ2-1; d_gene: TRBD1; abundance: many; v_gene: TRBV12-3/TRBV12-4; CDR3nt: TGTGCCAGCAGACGGGACAGGGCATACAATGAGCAGTTCTTC; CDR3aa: CASRRDRAYNEQFF
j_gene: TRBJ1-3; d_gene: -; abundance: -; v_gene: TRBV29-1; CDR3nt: TGCAGCGTTGGTGCTGACACCATATATTTT; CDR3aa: CSVGADTIYF
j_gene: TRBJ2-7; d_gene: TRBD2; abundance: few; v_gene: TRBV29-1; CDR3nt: TGCAGCGTTGAAGCGGCGAGCGGGGGGAACTACGAGCAGTACTTC; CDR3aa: CSVEAASGGNYEQYF
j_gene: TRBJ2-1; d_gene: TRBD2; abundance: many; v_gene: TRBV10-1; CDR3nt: TGCGCCAGCAGTGAACTAGCGGGGGGTAACGACAATGAGCAGTTCTTC; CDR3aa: CASSELAGGNDNEQFF
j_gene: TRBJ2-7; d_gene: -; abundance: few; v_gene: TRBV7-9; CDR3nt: TGTGCCAGCAGCTCGGGACGTCGGGTGAATTACTTC; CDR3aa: CASSSGRRVNYF
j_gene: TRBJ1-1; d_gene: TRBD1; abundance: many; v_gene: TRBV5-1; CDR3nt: TGCGCCAGCAGCTTGGTTCAGCCCGGGACAGATGAAGCTTTCTTT; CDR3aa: CASSLVQPGTDEAFF
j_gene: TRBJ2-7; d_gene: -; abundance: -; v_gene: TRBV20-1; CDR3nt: TGCAGTGCTAACGGGGCAGGTCAATACGAGCAGTACTTC; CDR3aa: CSANGAGQYEQYF
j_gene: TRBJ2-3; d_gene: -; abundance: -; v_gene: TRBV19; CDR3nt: TGTGCCAGTAGTGCGGGCCGCACAGATACGCAGTATTTT; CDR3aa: CASSAGRTDTQYF
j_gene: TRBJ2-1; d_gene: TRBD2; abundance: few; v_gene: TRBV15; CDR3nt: TGTGCCACCAGCAGATCTGGACTAGCGGGAGAAGGCGAGCAGTTCTTC; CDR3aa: CATSRSGLAGEGEQFF
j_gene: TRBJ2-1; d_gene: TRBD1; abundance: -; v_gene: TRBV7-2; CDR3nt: TGTGCCAGCAGCCCAGACAGGGGAGTCCACAATGAGCAGTTCTTC; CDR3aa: CASSPDRGVHNEQFF
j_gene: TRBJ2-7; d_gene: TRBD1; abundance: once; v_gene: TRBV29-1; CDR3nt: TGCAGCGTTGAAGGTGGGACAGGGGCCCTCTACGAGCAGTACTTC; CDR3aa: CSVEGGTGALYEQYF
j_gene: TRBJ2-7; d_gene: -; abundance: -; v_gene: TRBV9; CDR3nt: TGTGCCAGCAGCGCGGAACAGGGTAGGGACGAGCAGTACTTC; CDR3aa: CASSAEQGRDEQYF
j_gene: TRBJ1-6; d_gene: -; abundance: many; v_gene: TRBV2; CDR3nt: TGTGCCAGTTTGTATAGCTCCTATAATTCACCCCTCCACTTT; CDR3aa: CASLYSSYNSPLHF
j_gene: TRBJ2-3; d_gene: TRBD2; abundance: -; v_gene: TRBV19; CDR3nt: TGTGCCAGTAGTATAGACGGGAGGACCCATACGCAGTATTTT; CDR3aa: CASSIDGRTHTQYF
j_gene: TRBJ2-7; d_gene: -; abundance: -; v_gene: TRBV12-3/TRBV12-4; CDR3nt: TGTGCCAGCAGGAGCAGGGCCGTAGACGAGCAGTACTTC; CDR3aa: CASRSRAVDEQYF
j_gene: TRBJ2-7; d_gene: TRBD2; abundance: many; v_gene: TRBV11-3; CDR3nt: TGTGCCAGCAGCTTAGGGGCGGGGGGCGCCTACGAGCAGTACTTC; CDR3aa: CASSLGAGGAYEQYF
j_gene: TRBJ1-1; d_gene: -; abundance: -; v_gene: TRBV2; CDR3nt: TGTGCCAGCAGTGAGGGTCCGGTGGGCACTGAAGCTTTCTTT; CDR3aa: CASSEGPVGTEAFF
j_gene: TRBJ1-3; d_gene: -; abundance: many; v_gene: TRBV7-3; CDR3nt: TGTGCCAGCGTCAAACGTAGGGGGACTGGAAACACCATATATTTT; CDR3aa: CASVKRRGTGNTIYF
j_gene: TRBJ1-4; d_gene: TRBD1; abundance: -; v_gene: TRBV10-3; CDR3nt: TGTGCCACCTCAACCGGGACAGGGACTAATGAAAAACTGTTTTTT; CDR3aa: CATSTGTGTNEKLFF
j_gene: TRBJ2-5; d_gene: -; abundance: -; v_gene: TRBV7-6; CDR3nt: TGTGCCAGCAGCCCGCCCATAGGCGGAGAGACCCAGTACTTC; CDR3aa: CASSPPIGGETQYF
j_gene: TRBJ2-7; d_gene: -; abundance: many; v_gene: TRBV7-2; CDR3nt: TGTGCCAGCAGTCAGGGGCCCTACGAGCAGTACTTC; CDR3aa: CASSQGPYEQYF
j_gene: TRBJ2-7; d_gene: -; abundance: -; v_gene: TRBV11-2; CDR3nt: TGTGCCAGCAGCTTCGGGGAGTACGAGCAGTACTTC; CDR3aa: CASSFGEYEQYF
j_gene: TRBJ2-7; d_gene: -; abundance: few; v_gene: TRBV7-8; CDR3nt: TGTGCCAGCAGCCCCCGCGTGGAGCAGTACTTC; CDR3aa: CASSPRVEQYF
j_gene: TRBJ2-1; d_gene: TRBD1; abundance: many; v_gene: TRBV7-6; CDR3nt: TGTGCCAGCAGCTTAGGTCGGGACAGGGGGTACAATGAGCAGTTCTTC; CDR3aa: CASSLGRDRGYNEQFF
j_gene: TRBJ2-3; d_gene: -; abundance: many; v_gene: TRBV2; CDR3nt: TGTGCCAGCAGAATTGGCACAGATACGCAGTATTTT; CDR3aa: CASRIGTDTQYF
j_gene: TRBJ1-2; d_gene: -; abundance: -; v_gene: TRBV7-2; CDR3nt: TGTGCCAGCAGCGGACAGAGGGGCCATGGCTACACCTTC; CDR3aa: CASSGQRGHGYTF
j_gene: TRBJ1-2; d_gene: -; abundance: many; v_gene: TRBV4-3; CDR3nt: TGCGCCAGCAGCCTCCGGGACGCAACCGATGATAGCTACACCTTC; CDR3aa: CASSLRDATDDSYTF
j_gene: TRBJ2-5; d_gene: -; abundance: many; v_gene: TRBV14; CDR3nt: TGTGCCAGCAGCCAAGATGGGAGGCTTCAAGAGACCCAGTACTTC; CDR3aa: CASSQDGRLQETQYF
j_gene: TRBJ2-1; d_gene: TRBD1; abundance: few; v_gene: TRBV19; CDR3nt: TGTGCCAGTACCCCAGGACAGGGTTCCTACAATGAGCAGTTCTTC; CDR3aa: CASTPGQGSYNEQFF
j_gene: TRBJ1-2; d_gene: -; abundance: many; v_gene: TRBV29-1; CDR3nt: TGCAGCGTTGAAGGGGTCAGACAATCGTATGGCTACACCTTC; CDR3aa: CSVEGVRQSYGYTF
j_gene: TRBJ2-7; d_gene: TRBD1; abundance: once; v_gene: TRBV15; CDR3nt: TGTGCCACCAGCAATGACAGGGGGCTCTCCTACGAGCAGTACTTC; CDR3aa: CATSNDRGLSYEQYF
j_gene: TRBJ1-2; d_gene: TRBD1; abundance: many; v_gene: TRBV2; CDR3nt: TGTGCCAGCAGGGACAGGGTAAATGGCTACACCTTC; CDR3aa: CASRDRVNGYTF
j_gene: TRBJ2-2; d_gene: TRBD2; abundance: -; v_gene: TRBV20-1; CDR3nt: TGCAGTGCTAGAGTACCGAGACTAGCGGCTAACACCGGGGAGCTGTTTTTT; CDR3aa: CSARVPRLAANTGELFF
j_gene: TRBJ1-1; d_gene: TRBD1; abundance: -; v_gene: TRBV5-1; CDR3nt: TGCGCCAGCAGCTTGATGGGACAGGGCACTGAAGCTTTCTTT; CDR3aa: CASSLMGQGTEAFF
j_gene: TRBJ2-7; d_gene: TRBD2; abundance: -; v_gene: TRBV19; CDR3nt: TGTGCCAGTAGAAGGGGAGCGGGAGATAGCTACGAGCAGTACTTC; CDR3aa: CASRRGAGDSYEQYF